The 29 T cell receptor beta chains below all came from one sample that was sequenced in a study of identical twins. One entry per CDR3 protein, called by TCRdb with MiXCR from the 5' RACE reads. This sample has around 570,000 distinct CDR3 sequences, with around 9.6% found just once. These data also formed part of another study, on yellow fever vaccine responses in identical twins.

The sample was PBMCs. Receptors were obtained from a young woman in good health.

This clonotype was recorded many times. This chain links TRBV6-5 with TRBJ2-1; 9 positions match TRBD2. Germline V gene lookup returns CDR1 MNHEY and CDR2 SVGAGI. Losses at the gene ends were 2 bases for V and 9 bases for J; bases not matched to a gene: 8. The CDR3 loop spans 15 amino acids. The CDR3 loop reads CASSYGLARHVEQFF. CDR3 DNA: TGTGCCAGCAGTTACGGACTAGCGCGTCATGTTGAGCAGTTCTTC.

Only a few counts were recorded for this clonotype. The CDR3 DNA follows: TGCAGTGCCCAAGGGGCTATTGCAGGGGGCGGGTGGACCGGGGAGCTGTTTTTT. Protein product: CSAQGAIAGGGWTGELFF. V gene TRBV20-1 combines with J gene TRBJ2-2; TRBD1 matches at 8 bases. The CDR3 totals 18 residues. Losses at the gene ends were 6 bases for V and 5 bases for J; bases not matched to a gene: 20. Germline loops: CDR1 DFQATT, CDR2 SNEGSKA (reference sequence).

The chain employs TRBV23-1 and TRBJ2-1, with 10 positions matching TRBD1. TRBV23-1 is noted as an ORF with a role that remains uncertain. The CDR3 loop spans 23 amino acids. V was pared by 0 bases and J by 3 bases, with 23 bases of the junction left unmatched. CDR3 amino acids: CASSQSIDSGQGGPHSYYNEQFF. CDR3 nucleotides: TGCGCCAGCAGTCAATCGATAGATTCAGGACAGGGGGGACCGCACTCCTACTACAATGAGCAGTTCTTC.

In its sample, this clonotype was seen many times. The rearrangement joins TRBV20-1 to TRBJ2-7; D unresolved. The germline V gene has CDR1 DFQATT and CDR2 SNEGSKA (reference sequence). V was shortened by 6 bases and J by 6 bases, with 18 bases between the two germline ends. The CDR3 is made up of 13 amino acids. CDR3 coding DNA: TGCAGTGCCGAGGACGACCGGCACCCCGAGCAGTACTTC. The encoded protein is CSAEDDRHPEQYF.

This clonotype was seen a few times. The V and J genes are TRBV29-1 and TRBJ2-1; TRBD2 is a possible D gene (6 bases). V lost 7 bases and J lost 4, with 8 bases in between. The CDR3 has 11 amino acids. Germline loops: CDR1 SQVTM, CDR2 ANQGSEA. CDR3 region: CSAGEYNEQFF. The CDR3 DNA sequence: TGCAGCGCGGGGGAATACAATGAGCAGTTCTTC.

CDR3 protein: CASSLLLGQSLIGQYF. CDR3 coding DNA: TGTGCCAGCAGCTTACTACTGGGGCAATCCCTTATCGGGCAGTACTTC. The chain links TRBV7-9 to TRBJ2-7; D might be TRBD1 (5 bases). CDR1 and CDR2 from the germline V gene are SEHNR and FQNEAQ (reference sequence). This CDR3 is 16 amino acids long. The germline V and J ends were trimmed by 2 bases and 9 bases, with 23 bases remaining between them.

Many counts were recorded for this clonotype. This chain's CDR3 is CATSEGGDYGYTF. The CDR3 nucleotides are TGTGCCACCAGTGAGGGAGGCGACTATGGCTACACCTTC. This chain joins TRBV24-1 and TRBJ1-2; no reliable D call. This CDR3 is built from 13 residues. The V and J ends lost 4 bases and 3 bases respectively, with 8 bases between them. Germline CDR1 and CDR2: KGHDR and SFDVKD.

This clonotype was counted a few times. The rearrangement links TRBV20-1 to TRBJ2-1; D unclear. Germline-derived CDR1 and CDR2 are DFQATT and SNEGSKA (reference sequence). V was cut by 4 bases and J by 0 bases, with 13 bases left in between. This CDR3 has 15 residues. The CDR3 sequence is CSATTDVYSYNEQFF. The CDR3 region has the DNA TGCAGTGCTACCACAGACGTATACTCCTACAATGAGCAGTTCTTC.

The rearrangement links TRBV7-3 to TRBJ1-1, with 9 bases aligning to TRBD1. Unmatched junction bases numbered 6, after V lost 2 bases and J lost 2 bases. The germline gives CDR1 SGHTA, CDR2 FQGTGA. The CDR3 is 16 residues long. DNA for the CDR3: TGTGCCAGCAGCTTATCGGGGGACAGGGAAAACACTGAAGCTTTCTTT. Amino acid sequence: CASSLSGDRENTEAFF.

This clonotype was counted between two and nine times. CDR3 nucleotide sequence: TGTGCCAGCCACAAGGACAGGGTTGACATTCAGTACTTC. It translates to CASHKDRVDIQYF. This chain joins TRBV2 and TRBJ2-4; 8 bases match TRBD1. This CDR3 is 13 amino acids long. Germline CDR1 SNHLY, CDR2 FYNNEI. The V gene end was trimmed by 8 bases and the J gene end by 8 bases; junction bases not matched to a gene: 8.

There are a few counts of this clonotype. The chain uses TRBV6-5 and TRBJ2-5; D is undetermined. Germline V CDR1 and CDR2: MNHEY, SVGAGI. This CDR3 is 14 amino acids long. Trimming left V 0 bases short and J 3 bases short, with 8 bases between. The CDR3 loop is CASSYSWAEETQYF. The CDR3 coding sequence is TGTGCCAGCAGTTACTCATGGGCCGAAGAGACCCAGTACTTC.

This chain connects TRBV28 to TRBJ2-1; D is perhaps TRBD1 or TRBD2 (5 bases each). The CDR3 runs 12 residues. V was shortened by 7 bases and J by 12 bases, with 16 bases between the two germline ends. Germline CDR1 is MDHEN and CDR2 is SYDVKM. In DNA, the CDR3 is TGTGCCAGCAAGAAAACGGGGCTTGTGCAGTTCTTC. Encoded protein: CASKKTGLVQFF.

This clonotype occurred many times. J is TRBJ1-4 and V is TRBV12-3 or TRBV12-4; D might be TRBD1 (5 bases). The germline V and J ends were trimmed by 3 bases and 7 bases, with 12 bases remaining between them. The CDR3 extends over 14 amino acids. CDR3 DNA sequence: TGTGCCAGCAGTTTGAAGGAGAGGGGTGAAAAACTGTTTTTT. It translates to CASSLKERGEKLFF.

This chain uses TRBV11-2 with TRBJ2-3; the match to TRBD2 covers 7 bases. The germline V gene encodes CDR1 SGHAT and CDR2 FQNNGV. Trimming at V came to 7 bases and at J to 5 bases, leaving 6 bases not matched to a gene. The CDR3 extends over 13 amino acids. The CDR3 coding sequence is TGTGCCAGCACCTTCGGGGAGGGAGATACGCAGTATTTT. It translates to CASTFGEGDTQYF.

This clonotype has at least ten counts. The J gene is TRBJ2-1, the V gene TRBV10-2, with 8 bases aligning to TRBD2. The V gene's germline CDR1 is WSHSY and CDR2 SAAADI. CDR3 length: 15 amino acids. Trimming at V came to 5 bases and at J to 1 base, leaving 4 bases not matched to a gene. The CDR3 reads CASSLTSASYNEQFF. CDR3 nucleotides: TGCGCCAGCAGTCTGACTAGCGCGTCCTACAATGAGCAGTTCTTC.

This clonotype occurred many times. V and J are TRBV6-1 and TRBJ1-1; unclear D gene. Trimming cost V 8 bases and J 5 bases, with 12 bases left between them. The CDR3 is 12 residues long. Per the germline V gene, CDR1 is MNHNS and CDR2 is SASEGT. The CDR3 spells CASERGLTEAFF. CDR3 nucleotide sequence: TGTGCCAGCGAGAGAGGCTTGACTGAAGCTTTCTTT.

This clonotype was observed at least ten times. The chain links TRBV11-2 to TRBJ2-1; 14 bases align to TRBD2. V was pared by 1 base and J by 0 bases, with 5 bases of the junction left unmatched. The CDR3 is made up of 19 amino acids. Germline V gives CDR1 SGHAT, CDR2 FQNNGV. Here the CDR3 DNA reads TGTGCCAGCAGCTTAGTGACTAGCGGGGGGGCCCACTCCTACAATGAGCAGTTCTTC. As protein: CASSLVTSGGAHSYNEQFF.

The V and J genes are TRBV20-1 and TRBJ2-3, with a tentative D call TRBD2 (5 bases). Trimming took 5 bases from V and 0 from J, leaving 24 bases between them. Germline V CDR1 and CDR2: DFQATT, SNEGSKA (reference sequence). The CDR3 is 18 residues long. CDR3 coding DNA: TGCAGTGCTCTAGGTAGTTTTGGGCTAGAGGGAAGCACAGATACGCAGTATTTT. Its protein is CSALGSFGLEGSTDTQYF.

This clonotype has just a few counts. This chain connects TRBV3-1 to TRBJ1-1, with D unclear. Germline loops: CDR1 LGHDT, CDR2 YNNKEL (reference sequence). With 0 bases removed from V and 7 bases from J, the gap between germline ends came to 9 bases. The CDR3 is 13 amino acids. CDR3 in DNA: TGTGCCAGCAGCCAAGAAGGTCAGAATGAAGCTTTCTTT. Amino acids: CASSQEGQNEAFF.

The J gene is TRBJ2-7, the V gene TRBV7-2, with TRBD2 identical over 11 bases. The junction had 6 bases not matched to a gene; V was cut back by 8 bases and J by 0 bases. In germline, CDR1 is SGHTA, CDR2 FQGNSA. This CDR3 is 15 amino acids long. CDR3 in amino acids: CASGGGLAVSYEQYF. DNA for the CDR3: TGTGCCAGCGGCGGGGGACTAGCGGTCTCCTACGAGCAGTACTTC.

This clonotype was seen many times. Sequence at one end of the junction differs from germline and may be a read error. The chain combines TRBV20-1 with TRBJ2-7, with D perhaps TRBD2 (6 bases). Per germline, CDR1 DFQATT and CDR2 SNEGSKA (reference sequence). The CDR3 runs 16 residues. This CDR3 is CSARDMALRESSEQYF. In nucleotides, the CDR3 is TGCAGTGCTAGAGACATGGCGTTGCGGGAATCCTCCGAGCAGTACTTC.

This clonotype was seen at least ten times. The chain uses TRBV2 and TRBJ2-7, with D hard to call. Germline V CDR1 and CDR2: SNHLY, FYNNEI. The V end lost 6 bases, the J end lost 0 bases, and 6 bases lay between the germline ends. CDR3 length: 12 residues. CDR3 sequence reads: CASSRSSYEQYF. CDR3 nucleotide sequence: TGTGCCAGCAGCCGAAGCTCCTACGAGCAGTACTTC.

This clonotype was detected a few times. The chain is built from TRBV6-2 or TRBV6-3 and TRBJ1-1; no definite D call. This CDR3 has 12 amino acids. CDR1 MNHEY and CDR2 SVGEGT come from the germline V gene. The V end lost 7 bases, the J end lost 8 bases, and 14 bases lay between the germline ends. The DNA for the CDR3 is TGTGCCAGCAAAATGGACGAGCGAGAAGCTTTCTTT. As protein: CASKMDEREAFF.

This clonotype was detected ten times or more. The rearrangement uses TRBV24-1 and TRBJ2-2; D gene uncertain. Germline CDR1 is KGHDR and CDR2 is SFDVKD. CDR3 size: 14 residues. V was cut by 7 bases and J by 0 bases, with 8 bases left in between. CDR3 protein: CATRAWTNTGELFF. The CDR3 DNA follows: TGTGCCACCAGGGCTTGGACGAACACCGGGGAGCTGTTTTTT.

This clonotype was seen many times. This rearrangement joins TRBV12-3 or TRBV12-4 to TRBJ1-2, with D perhaps TRBD1 (5 bases). This CDR3 is 14 amino acids long. V lost 5 bases, J lost 8 bases, and 18 bases lay in between. The CDR3 loop is CASSPSPGGGGYTF. The CDR3 DNA reads as TGTGCCAGCAGTCCATCCCCGGGGGGTGGAGGCTACACCTTC.

The chain couples TRBV5-1 to TRBJ2-3; weak D call: TRBD2 (6 bases). The V gene lost 0 bases and the J gene lost 4 bases, with 15 bases spanning the gap. This CDR3 has 16 residues. Germline CDR1 is SGHRS and CDR2 is YFSETQ. The CDR3 loop reads CASSLEAGRASDTQYF. CDR3 DNA sequence: TGCGCCAGCAGCTTGGAGGCGGGACGCGCATCAGATACGCAGTATTTT.

The genes are TRBV7-9 and TRBJ2-1; the match to TRBD2 covers 8 bases. V gave up 5 bases and J gave up 8 bases; unmatched junction bases: 5. The CDR3 runs to 13 residues. The germline CDR1 and CDR2 sequences are SEHNR and FQNEAQ (reference sequence). In DNA, the CDR3 is TGTGCCAGCAGCCCGGGACTAGGCGATGAGCAGTTCTTC. It codes for CASSPGLGDEQFF.

This clonotype was counted between two and nine times. The V gene is TRBV12-3 or TRBV12-4, the J gene TRBJ2-5; TRBD1 is a possible D gene (5 bases). The CDR3 has 16 amino acids. The V and J ends lost 0 bases and 1 base respectively, with 12 bases between them. The CDR3 is CASSLARTRSQETQYF. The CDR3 DNA sequence: TGTGCCAGCAGTTTAGCGCGGACACGGTCCCAAGAGACCCAGTACTTC.

This clonotype turned up a few times. J is TRBJ2-1 and V is TRBV5-1; D gene ambiguous. The CDR3 contains 14 residues. V was cut by 7 bases and J by 3 bases, with 14 bases left in between. Looked up from germline, CDR1 is SGHRS and CDR2 is YFSETQ. The CDR3 DNA reads TGCGCCAGCCGCCCGGATCCTAACTACAATGAGCAGTTCTTC. This encodes CASRPDPNYNEQFF.